The entry below describes one T cell receptor beta chain. The CDR3 has 15 amino acids. Germline CDR1 is SGHTA and CDR2 is FQGTGA. The trim removed 5 bases at V and 6 bases at J, leaving 10 bases unmatched. The sample originates from a study of cytomegalovirus exposure and HLA in healthy donors. PCR primers comprised 60 Vbeta and 13 Jbeta primers. Using immunoSEQ multiplex PCR, the repertoire was profiled, and TCRdb retains in-frame clones only, with some absent. The table lists approximately 50,000 clones, with 9.5% to 15% in the top ten. This chain joins TRBV7-3 and TRBJ2-1, with 7 positions matching TRBD2. Source material: PBMCs. The clonotype originates from a man younger than 35 in good health and CMV-seropositive. In DNA, the CDR3 is TGTGCCAGCAGCCTCGCGGGAGCTCGTCGCAATGAGCAGTTCTTC. The encoded protein is CASSLAGARRNEQFF. The full variable domain, completed using reference TRBV7-3 and TRBJ2-1, is GAGVSQTPSNKVTEKGKYVELRCDPISGHTALYWYRQSLGQGPEFLIYFQGTGAADDSGLPNDRFFAVRPEGSVSTLKIQRTERGDSAVYLCASSLAGARRNEQFFGPGTRLTVL.